These 24 T cell receptor beta chains were all obtained from the same sample, sequenced in a study of T-cell memory formation after mild COVID-19. One entry per CDR3 protein, called by TCRdb with MiXCR from the 5' RACE reads. The data hold around 140,000 distinct CDR3 sequences, with about 5.5% observed a single time. The source material was PBMCs or a T cell subset sorted from them (not recorded which). These receptors came from an adult woman who had mild COVID-19 (a few samples of this study predate the infection). Cell type and time point are not known.

The chain combines TRBV12-3 or TRBV12-4 with TRBJ1-1; 8 nucleotides agree with TRBD1. V lost 5 bases, J lost 4 bases, and 12 bases stayed unmatched. This CDR3 has 16 amino acids. The CDR3 DNA sequence: TGTGCCAGCAGTGATACAGGACAGGGATTACGCACTGAAGCTTTCTTT. Translating it yields CASSDTGQGLRTEAFF.

The chain combines TRBV20-1 with TRBJ2-1, with 8 bases fitting TRBD2. CDR1 DFQATT and CDR2 SNEGSKA come from the germline V gene (reference sequence). The CDR3 is 16 amino acids. V dropped 5 bases and J dropped 0; count of bases not matched to a gene: 9. The CDR3: CSAETGSGSSYNEQFF. The DNA for the CDR3 is TGCAGTGCTGAAACAGGGAGCGGGAGCTCCTACAATGAGCAGTTCTTC.

This clonotype has ten or more counts. This chain links TRBV7-2 with TRBJ2-1; D is possibly TRBD2 (6 bases). Trimming left V 1 base short and J 7 bases short, with 14 bases between. This CDR3 comprises 15 residues. Germline loops: CDR1 SGHTA, CDR2 FQGNSA. DNA for the CDR3: TGTGCCAGCAGCTTAGTCGACCTCCGGGGGAATGAGCAGTTCTTC. It is translated as CASSLVDLRGNEQFF.

V and J are TRBV12-3 or TRBV12-4 and TRBJ2-2; D unclear. The CDR3 loop spans 16 amino acids. V gave up 8 bases and J gave up 2 bases, with 18 bases separating them. This CDR3 reads CASSLGSHLNTGELFF. CDR3 nucleotide sequence: TGTGCCAGCTCCCTGGGGTCACACCTCAACACCGGGGAGCTGTTTTTT.

This clonotype was observed at least ten times. The chain recombines TRBV5-1 with TRBJ2-1; 7 nucleotides align to TRBD1. V lost 7 bases to trimming and J lost 7 bases; unmatched junction nucleotides: 8. Germline CDR1 is SGHRS and CDR2 is YFSETQ. The length of the CDR3 is 13 residues. The CDR3 region has the DNA TGCGCCAGCGGCCGGGACAGTCCGAATGAGCAGTTCTTC. The encoded protein is CASGRDSPNEQFF. Looking up the rest from reference TRBV5-1 and TRBJ2-1 gives the full variable domain: KAGVTQTPRYLIKTRGQQVTLSCSPISGHRSVSWYQQTPGQGLQFLFEYFSETQRNKGNFPGRFSGRQFSNSRSEMNVSTLELGDSALYLCASGRDSPNEQFFGPGTRLTVL.

This clonotype was seen a few times. The chain uses TRBV20-1 and TRBJ1-2; D gene ambiguous. The V and J ends lost 5 bases and 5 bases respectively, with 9 bases between them. The CDR3 is 11 amino acids. Germline CDR1 reads DFQATT; CDR2 reads SNEGSKA (reference sequence). The chain's CDR3 is CSAGIGYGYTF. CDR3 coding DNA: TGCAGTGCTGGTATAGGGTATGGCTACACCTTC.

This sequence joins TRBV20-1 and TRBJ1-1, with 7 nucleotides matching TRBD1. The CDR3 contains 18 residues. Germline values: CDR1 DFQATT, CDR2 SNEGSKA (reference sequence). The trim removed 1 base at V and 2 bases at J, leaving 16 bases unmatched. CDR3 protein: CSARGLGQGVTINTEAFF. The CDR3, as DNA: TGCAGTGCTAGAGGGCTGGGGCAGGGGGTGACAATAAACACTGAAGCTTTCTTT.

This clonotype was seen at least ten times. V usage is TRBV10-3 and J usage is TRBJ1-2; D perhaps matches TRBD1 (5 bases). V was pared by 6 bases and J by 5 bases, with 13 bases between. This CDR3 has 13 amino acids. CDR1 and CDR2 from the germline V gene are ENHRY and SYGVKD. The CDR3 sequence is CAIRKGTGYGYTF. In nucleotides, the CDR3 is TGTGCCATCAGGAAGGGGACCGGTTATGGCTACACCTTC.

This clonotype came up many times. The J gene is TRBJ1-2, the V gene TRBV5-1; D is unresolved. V lost 0 bases and J lost 5, with 14 bases in between. Germline V gene lookup returns CDR1 SGHRS and CDR2 YFSETQ. There are 15 residues in the CDR3. The CDR3 here is CASSLATGGVYGYTF. In DNA form, the CDR3 reads TGCGCCAGCAGCTTGGCCACCGGCGGCGTATATGGCTACACCTTC.

This clonotype was counted a few times. The J gene is TRBJ2-7, the V gene TRBV7-2; D unresolved. The length of the CDR3 is 17 residues. The V and J ends lost 5 bases and 0 bases respectively, with 20 bases between them. In germline, CDR1 is SGHTA, CDR2 FQGNSA. CDR3 coding DNA: TGTGCCAGCAGCCCGAATCCCCTTACACCGAGCTCCTACGAGCAGTACTTC. This codes for CASSPNPLTPSSYEQYF.

This clonotype was observed at least ten times. The chain employs TRBV3-1 and TRBJ2-2; tentatively, D is TRBD1 or TRBD2 (5 bases each). Trimming left V 4 bases short and J 1 base short, with 13 bases between. This CDR3 spans 16 amino acids. Germline V gives CDR1 LGHDT, CDR2 YNNKEL (reference sequence). CDR3 sequence reads: CASSPRDRQNTGELFF. The CDR3 coding sequence is TGTGCCAGCAGCCCCCGGGACCGCCAGAACACCGGGGAGCTGTTTTTT.

This clonotype occurred many times. V usage is TRBV12-3 or TRBV12-4 and J usage is TRBJ2-7, with D tentatively TRBD1 (6 bases). This CDR3 is built from 13 residues. Trimming took off 2 bases at V and 5 bases at J, with 10 bases between the two ends. The CDR3 sequence: CASSLSQGHEQYF. CDR3 coding DNA: TGTGCCAGCAGTTTATCACAGGGCCACGAGCAGTACTTC.

This clonotype appeared a few times. The V gene is TRBV30, the J gene TRBJ1-2; D not certain. This CDR3 contains 13 residues. Germline V gene data show CDR1 as GTSNPN and CDR2 as SVGIG (reference sequence). V was shortened by 5 bases and J by 4 bases, with 14 bases between the two germline ends. The CDR3 DNA is TGTGCCTGGGTCCCTGGGAGTTTCTATGGCTACACCTTC. Translating it yields CAWVPGSFYGYTF.

This clonotype was observed a handful of times. V and J are TRBV20-1 and TRBJ2-7, with TRBD2 identical over 8 bases. The V gene end was trimmed by 5 bases and the J gene end by 5 bases; junction bases not matched to a gene: 5. Germline assignment: CDR1 DFQATT and CDR2 SNEGSKA (reference sequence). This CDR3 has 12 residues. The CDR3 protein is CSAQRRGDEQYF. In DNA, the CDR3 is TGCAGTGCTCAGCGGCGGGGGGACGAGCAGTACTTC.

The chain carries TRBV19 and TRBJ2-3; D is unclear. V was pared by 3 bases and J by 0 bases, with 10 bases between. Germline V gene lookup returns CDR1 LNHDA and CDR2 SQIVND (reference sequence). This CDR3 is built from 15 residues. DNA for the CDR3: TGTGCCAGTAGTATGAGCTTAACCAGCACAGATACGCAGTATTTT. Translated: CASSMSLTSTDTQYF.

This clonotype was picked up many times. This chain joins TRBV7-8 and TRBJ1-1; D gene ambiguous. V was shortened by 2 bases and J by 8 bases, with 6 bases between the two germline ends. The CDR3 is 11 amino acids. The germline V gene encodes CDR1 SGHVS and CDR2 FQNEAQ. For the CDR3, the DNA is TGTGCCAGCAGCTTAACGGGGGAAGCTTTCTTT. Amino acids: CASSLTGEAFF.

The DNA of the CDR3 is TGTGCCACCGGACCTGGGACAGGGGACGAGCAGTACTTC. Translated: CATGPGTGDEQYF. The chain couples TRBV24-1 to TRBJ2-7; 10 bases are a match to TRBD1. Germline V lookup: CDR1 KGHDR, CDR2 SFDVKD. The CDR3 is made up of 13 amino acids. Trimming removed 9 bases from V and 5 bases from J; junction bases left unmatched: 6.

Here the CDR3 DNA reads TGTGCCAGCAGCCCACTACTAGCGCTCTACGAGCAGTACTTC. It translates to CASSPLLALYEQYF. The chain carries TRBV6-6 and TRBJ2-7; 7 bases align to TRBD2. Germline values: CDR1 MNHNY, CDR2 SVGAGI (reference sequence). CDR3 size: 14 residues. The V gene end was trimmed by 6 bases and the J gene end by 3 bases; junction bases not matched to a gene: 8.

The chain combines TRBV5-1 with TRBJ2-7, with 8 bases matching TRBD1. The germline CDR1 and CDR2 sequences are SGHRS and YFSETQ. The CDR3 has 16 amino acids. V lost 4 bases to trimming and J lost 1 base; unmatched junction nucleotides: 10. For the CDR3, the DNA is TGCGCCAGCAGCCATATCCCGGGACAGGAATCCTACGAGCAGTACTTC. Its translation: CASSHIPGQESYEQYF.

This clonotype has a count of ten or more. The chain employs TRBV12-3 or TRBV12-4 and TRBJ2-2; 9 bases agree with TRBD2. After removal of 6 bases from V and 9 bases from J, the junction contained 14 bases not matched to a gene. This CDR3 has 16 residues. DNA of the CDR3: TGTGCCAGCAGCCTGGGGCGGGGGGGCGATAACAGGGAGCTGTTTTTT. Protein product: CASSLGRGGDNRELFF.

The chain recombines TRBV6-5 with TRBJ2-7, with 9 bases lining up with TRBD1. CDR3 length: 12 amino acids. The trim removed 10 bases at V and 4 bases at J, leaving 5 bases unmatched. Germline assignment: CDR1 MNHEY and CDR2 SVGAGI. The CDR3 here is CATGQGSYEQYF. The CDR3 nucleotides are TGTGCCACCGGACAGGGGAGTTACGAGCAGTACTTC.

This clonotype was seen many times. This chain links TRBV7-3 with TRBJ2-5; D not certain. The germline CDR1 and CDR2 sequences are SGHTA and FQGTGA. Trimming stripped 2 bases from V and 5 bases from J, with 9 bases between. CDR3 length equals 13 residues. The CDR3 DNA sequence: TGTGCCAGCAGCTTAGACGGGCGCGAGACCCAGTACTTC. It specifies CASSLDGRETQYF.

In its sample, this clonotype was seen many times. V is TRBV18 and J is TRBJ2-7, with D hard to call. CDR1 KGHSH and CDR2 LQKENI come from the germline V gene. Trimming stripped 3 bases from V and 4 bases from J, with 13 bases between. This CDR3 region has 14 residues. The CDR3 reads CASSPQDNEYEQYF. The CDR3 bases are TGTGCCAGCTCACCCCAAGACAACGAATACGAGCAGTACTTC.

This clonotype was seen a handful of times. J is TRBJ1-1 and V is TRBV4-3; 9 bases line up with TRBD1. CDR1 LGHNA and CDR2 YSLEER come from the germline V gene. J gave up 4 bases and V 4 bases, and 7 bases lay outside the gene matches. This CDR3 comprises 15 residues. The CDR3 DNA reads as TGCGCCAGCAGCCTCGGACAGGGGCTGTCCACTGAAGCTTTCTTT. It specifies CASSLGQGLSTEAFF.